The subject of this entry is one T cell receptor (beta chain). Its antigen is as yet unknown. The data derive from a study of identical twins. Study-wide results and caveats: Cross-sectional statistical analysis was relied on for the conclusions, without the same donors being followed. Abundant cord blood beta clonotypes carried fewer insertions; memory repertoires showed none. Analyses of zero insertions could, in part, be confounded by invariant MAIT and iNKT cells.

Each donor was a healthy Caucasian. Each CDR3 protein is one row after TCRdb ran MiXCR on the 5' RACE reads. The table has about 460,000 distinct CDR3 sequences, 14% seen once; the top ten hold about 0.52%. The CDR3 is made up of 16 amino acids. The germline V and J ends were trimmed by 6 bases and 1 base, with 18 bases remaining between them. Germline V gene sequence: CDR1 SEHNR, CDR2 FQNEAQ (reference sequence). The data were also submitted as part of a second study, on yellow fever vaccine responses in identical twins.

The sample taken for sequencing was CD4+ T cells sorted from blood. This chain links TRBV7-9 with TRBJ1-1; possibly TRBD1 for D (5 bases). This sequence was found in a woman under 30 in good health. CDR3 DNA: TGTGCCAGCAGGCCCCGTTCCGCGGGGGGGAACACTGAAGCTTTCTTT. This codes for CASRPRSAGGNTEAFF.